These 18 T cell receptor beta chains originate from one sample sequenced in a study of blood T cell repertoires in COVID-19. Clones were sequenced by immunoSEQ multiplex PCR, and TCRdb holds only the in-frame ones, with some missing. This table holds 40,000 to 55,000 clones, nearly 85% found once. The specimen was peripheral blood. All receptors come from a man aged 35 to 55 with acute or convalescent COVID-19.

V and J are TRBV7-9 and TRBJ2-2; 8 positions match TRBD1. V shed 2 bases, J shed 3 bases, and the junction held 8 bases outside the gene matches. In germline, CDR1 is SEHNR, CDR2 FQNEAQ (reference sequence). The CDR3 spans 17 residues. This CDR3 reads CASSLRDWTGHTGELFF. The CDR3 nucleotides are TGTGCCAGCAGCTTACGGGACTGGACAGGGCACACCGGGGAGCTGTTTTTT.

This sequence joins TRBV5-1 and TRBJ1-5, with a weak D call TRBD1 (5 bases). Looked up from germline, CDR1 is SGHRS and CDR2 is YFSETQ. Trimming took off 4 bases at V and 4 bases at J, with 9 bases between the two ends. This CDR3 has 13 amino acids. The CDR3 coding sequence is TGCGCCAGCAGCATGGAGGGGAATCAGCCCCAGCATTTT. This codes for CASSMEGNQPQHF.

The chain employs TRBV6-5 and TRBJ1-1; 7 positions agree with TRBD1. Looked up from germline, CDR1 is MNHEY and CDR2 is SVGAGI. The junction had 2 bases not matched to a gene; V was cut back by 2 bases and J by 5 bases. The length of the CDR3 is 13 residues. The CDR3 reads CASSYRGRTEAFF. In DNA, the CDR3 is TGTGCCAGCAGTTACAGGGGGCGGACTGAAGCTTTCTTT.

The J gene is TRBJ2-7, the V gene TRBV5-4; TRBD2 matches at 7 bases. The CDR3 totals 14 residues. Germline loops: CDR1 SGHNT, CDR2 YYREEE (reference sequence). Germline trimming cut 5 bases from V and 6 bases from J; bases unmatched to any gene: 11. For the CDR3, the DNA is TGTGCCAGCAGTCTAGGACTAGGCGAGGTCGAGCAGTACTTC. It yields the protein CASSLGLGEVEQYF.

This clone was found many times. The chain recombines TRBV27 with TRBJ2-7; 7 nucleotides match TRBD2. CDR3 length equals 14 residues. Germline CDR1 is MNHEY and CDR2 is SMNVEV (reference sequence). J gave up 6 bases and V 1 base, and 6 bases lay outside the gene matches. The CDR3 sequence: CASSLWGGVSEQYF. The CDR3 DNA sequence: TGTGCCAGCAGTTTATGGGGGGGAGTTAGCGAGCAGTACTTC.

The V call is TRBV5-1, the J call TRBJ2-1; D remains unclear. Germline values: CDR1 SGHRS, CDR2 YFSETQ. This CDR3 contains 13 residues. Deletions cut 4 bases from V and 4 bases from J, with 9 bases between. The CDR3 DNA sequence: TGCGCCAGCAGCCCCTTTGTATACAATGAGCAGTTCTTC. Translation: CASSPFVYNEQFF.

This clone was seen more than once but under ten times. The chain couples TRBV6-6 to TRBJ1-5, with no clear D. Per the germline V gene, CDR1 is MNHNY and CDR2 is SVGAGI (reference sequence). Trimming pared 7 bases from V and 7 bases from J, leaving 17 bases between. CDR3 size: 14 residues. CDR3 in amino acids: CASISPGERQPQHF. CDR3 sequence (DNA): TGTGCCAGCATCTCCCCCGGGGAGAGACAGCCCCAGCATTTT.

The rearrangement joins TRBV5-1 to TRBJ1-2; 8 bases map to TRBD1. Germline V gives CDR1 SGHRS, CDR2 YFSETQ. This CDR3 is 14 amino acids long. J was trimmed by 8 bases and V by 6 bases; bases with no gene match: 12. Here the CDR3 reads CASTGQGWFEGYTF. CDR3 bases: TGCGCCAGCACCGGACAGGGTTGGTTTGAGGGCTACACCTTC.

The chain is built from TRBV5-1 and TRBJ1-1; no clear D. CDR3 length: 14 amino acids. V lost 2 bases, J lost 5 bases, and 13 bases lay in between. Per the germline V gene, CDR1 is SGHRS and CDR2 is YFSETQ. The CDR3 coding sequence is TGCGCCAGCAGCTTCGGGCAGGCGGGGACTGAAGCTTTCTTT. It translates to CASSFGQAGTEAFF.

The genes are TRBV6-5 and TRBJ2-1; D gene uncertain. The CDR3 totals 15 residues. Trimming pared 6 bases from V and 1 base from J, leaving 13 bases between. From germline, CDR1 is MNHEY and CDR2 SVGAGI. The DNA for the CDR3 is TGTGCCAGCAGGGTTGTCAGTTTGTCCTACAATGAGCAGTTCTTC. Encoded protein: CASRVVSLSYNEQFF.

V gene TRBV11-2 combines with J gene TRBJ2-2; TRBD2 might be the D (6 bases). CDR1 is SGHAT and CDR2 is FQNNGV in the germline V gene. The CDR3 spans 13 residues. Deletions cut 5 bases from V and 5 bases from J, with 9 bases between. Here the CDR3 DNA reads TGTGCCAGCAGCACTAGCCATACCGGGGAGCTGTTTTTT. Translation: CASSTSHTGELFF.

This chain joins TRBV19 and TRBJ1-2; 8 nucleotides match TRBD1. CDR3 length: 14 residues. With V trimmed by 5 bases and J by 8 bases, 10 bases remained unmatched. Germline loops: CDR1 LNHDA, CDR2 SQIVND (reference sequence). CDR3 coding DNA: TGTGCCAGTAGTTTTAAGGGACAGGTACGCGGCTACACCTTC. It translates to CASSFKGQVRGYTF.

V and J are TRBV6-4 and TRBJ1-1; tentatively, D is TRBD1 (5 bases). Trimming pared 3 bases from V and 0 bases from J, leaving 11 bases between. CDR1 is MRHNA, CDR2 SNTAGT, per germline. CDR3 length: 15 amino acids. The CDR3 DNA is TGTGCCAGCAGTGAAGTCCAGGGCCTGAACACTGAAGCTTTCTTT. It codes for CASSEVQGLNTEAFF.

The CDR3 bases are TGTGCCAGCAGCTTGTACGGGAGAATTGACAATCAGCCCCAGCATTTT. It yields the protein CASSLYGRIDNQPQHF. This chain links TRBV5-5 with TRBJ1-5, with unresolved D. Germline CDR1 reads SGHKS; CDR2 reads YYEKEE (reference sequence). The CDR3 runs 16 residues. The V end lost 1 base, the J end lost 3 bases, and 14 bases lay between the germline ends.

The chain recombines TRBV5-4 with TRBJ2-7; 9 positions agree with TRBD1. This CDR3 spans 13 amino acids. Germline V lookup: CDR1 SGHNT, CDR2 YYREEE (reference sequence). J gave up 4 bases and V 3 bases, and 2 bases lay outside the gene matches. The CDR3 DNA follows: TGTGCCAGCAGCTGGGACAGGGCGTACGAGCAGTACGTC. The encoded protein is CASSWDRAYEQYV.

The chain uses TRBV20-1 and TRBJ2-7, with TRBD2 identical over 10 bases. Germline values: CDR1 DFQATT, CDR2 SNEGSKA (reference sequence). The CDR3 runs 17 residues. Unmatched junction bases numbered 12, after V lost 3 bases and J lost 1 base. CDR3: CSASFPPSGSLSYEQYF. In DNA form, the CDR3 reads TGCAGTGCTAGTTTTCCGCCTAGCGGGAGTTTGTCCTACGAGCAGTACTTC.

The rearrangement joins TRBV5-1 to TRBJ2-3; D is unclear. The CDR3 runs to 12 residues. Trimming left V 0 bases short and J 4 bases short, with 3 bases between. Germline values: CDR1 SGHRS, CDR2 YFSETQ. CDR3 nucleotide sequence: TGCGCCAGCAGCTTGGCGGCAGATACGCAGTATTTT. Translation gives CASSLAADTQYF.

The chain joins TRBV6-5 to TRBJ2-2, with TRBD1 matching over 8 bases. Germline assignment: CDR1 MNHEY and CDR2 SVGAGI. The CDR3 loop spans 16 amino acids. After removal of 3 bases from V and 7 bases from J, the junction contained 10 bases not matched to a gene. This chain's CDR3 is CASSYDRGSSNGELFF. CDR3 nucleotide sequence: TGTGCCAGCAGTTATGACAGGGGCTCTTCGAACGGGGAGCTGTTTTTT.